This entry concerns a single TCR beta chain. What it binds is unknown. This entry is derived from a study of CD4 T cells in relation to SARS-CoV-2 and coronaviruses. The ends were cut back, 2 bases at V and 3 bases at J, with 5 bases in the middle. The CDR3 is made up of 12 amino acids. Study findings and constraints: In 55% to 75% of donors, memory CD4+ clonotypes crossrecognized SARS-CoV-2 and at least one common cold coronavirus spike. Compared with monoreactive clones, crossreactive clones showed significantly weaker SARS-CoV-2 expansion.

The repertoire was sequenced with immunoSEQ multiplex PCR; TCRdb's copy has only in-frame clones and lacks some. In the table there are under 65,000 clones, more than 80% of which are singletons. The unexposed donors gave CD4+ T cells in about 2011-2018, prior to COVID-19. This chain uses TRBV12-3 or TRBV12-4 with TRBJ2-7; no clear D. Sequencing used memory CD4+ T cells from PBMCs. The sequence came from a human donor in good health. This chain's CDR3 is CASSLSNYEQYF. In DNA form, the CDR3 reads TGTGCCAGCAGTTTATCCAACTACGAGCAGTACTTC.